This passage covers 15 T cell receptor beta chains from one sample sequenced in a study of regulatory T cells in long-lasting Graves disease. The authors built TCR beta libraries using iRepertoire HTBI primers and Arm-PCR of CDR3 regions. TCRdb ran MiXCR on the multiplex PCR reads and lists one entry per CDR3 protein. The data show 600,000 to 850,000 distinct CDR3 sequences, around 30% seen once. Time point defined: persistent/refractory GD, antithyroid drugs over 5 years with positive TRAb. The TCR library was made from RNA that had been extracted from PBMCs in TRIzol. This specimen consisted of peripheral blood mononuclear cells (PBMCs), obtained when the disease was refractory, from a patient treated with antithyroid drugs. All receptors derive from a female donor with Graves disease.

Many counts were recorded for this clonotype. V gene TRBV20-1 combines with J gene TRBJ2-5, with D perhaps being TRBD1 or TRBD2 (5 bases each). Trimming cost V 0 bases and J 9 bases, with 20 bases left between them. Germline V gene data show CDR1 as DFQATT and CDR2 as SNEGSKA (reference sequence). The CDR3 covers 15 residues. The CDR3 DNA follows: TGCAGTGCTAGAGATGTCGTGGGACCCCCGGATGCCCAGTACTTC. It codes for CSARDVVGPPDAQYF.

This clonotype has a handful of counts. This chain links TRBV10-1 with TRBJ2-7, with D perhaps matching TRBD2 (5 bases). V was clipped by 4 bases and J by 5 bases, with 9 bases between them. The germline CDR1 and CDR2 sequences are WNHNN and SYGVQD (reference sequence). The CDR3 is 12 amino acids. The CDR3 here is CASSGGSNEQYF. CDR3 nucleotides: TGCGCCAGCAGTGGAGGGTCCAACGAGCAGTACTTC.

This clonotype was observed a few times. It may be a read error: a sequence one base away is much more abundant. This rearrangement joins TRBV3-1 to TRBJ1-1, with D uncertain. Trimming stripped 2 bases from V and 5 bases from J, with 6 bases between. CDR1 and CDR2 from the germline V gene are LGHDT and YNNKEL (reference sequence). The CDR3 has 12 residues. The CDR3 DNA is TGTGCCAGCAGCCAAATGGCGACTGAAGCTTTCTTT. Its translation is CASSQMATEAFF.

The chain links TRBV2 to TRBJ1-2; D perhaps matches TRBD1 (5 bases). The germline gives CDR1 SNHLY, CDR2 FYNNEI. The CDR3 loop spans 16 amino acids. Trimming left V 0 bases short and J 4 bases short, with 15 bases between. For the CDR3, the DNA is TGTGCCAGCAGTGAAGCTCCTTCATGGGGCAGCTATGGCTACACCTTC. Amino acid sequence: CASSEAPSWGSYGYTF.

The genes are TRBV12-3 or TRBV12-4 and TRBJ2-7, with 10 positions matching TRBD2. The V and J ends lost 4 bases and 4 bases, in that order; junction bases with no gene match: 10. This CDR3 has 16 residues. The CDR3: CASSSAGSGREYEQYF. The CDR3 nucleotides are TGTGCCAGCAGTTCTGCGGGAAGCGGGAGGGAATACGAGCAGTACTTC.

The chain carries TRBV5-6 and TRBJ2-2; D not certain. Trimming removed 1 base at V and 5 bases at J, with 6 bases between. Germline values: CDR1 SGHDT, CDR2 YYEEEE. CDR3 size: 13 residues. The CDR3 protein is CASSLLITGELFF. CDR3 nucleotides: TGTGCCAGCAGCTTGTTGATTACCGGGGAGCTGTTTTTT.

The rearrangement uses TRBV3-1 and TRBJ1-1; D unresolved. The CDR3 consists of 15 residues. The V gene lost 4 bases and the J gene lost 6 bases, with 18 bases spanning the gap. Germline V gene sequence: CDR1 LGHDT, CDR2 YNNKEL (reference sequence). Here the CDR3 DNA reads TGTGCCAGCAGCCCACAACCGACACCGAGGGCTGAAGCTTTCTTT. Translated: CASSPQPTPRAEAFF.

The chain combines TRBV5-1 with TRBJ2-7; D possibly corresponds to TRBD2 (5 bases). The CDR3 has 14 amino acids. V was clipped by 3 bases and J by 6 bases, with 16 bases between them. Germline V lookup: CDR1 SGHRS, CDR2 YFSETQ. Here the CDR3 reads CASSWTGTGFEQYF. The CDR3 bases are TGCGCCAGCAGCTGGACGGGAACGGGATTCGAGCAGTACTTC.

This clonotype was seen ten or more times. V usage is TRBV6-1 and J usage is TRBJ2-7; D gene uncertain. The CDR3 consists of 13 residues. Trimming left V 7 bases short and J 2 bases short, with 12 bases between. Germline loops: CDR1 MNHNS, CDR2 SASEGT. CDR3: CASKASLAYEQYF. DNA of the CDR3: TGTGCCAGCAAGGCGAGCTTGGCCTACGAGCAGTACTTC.

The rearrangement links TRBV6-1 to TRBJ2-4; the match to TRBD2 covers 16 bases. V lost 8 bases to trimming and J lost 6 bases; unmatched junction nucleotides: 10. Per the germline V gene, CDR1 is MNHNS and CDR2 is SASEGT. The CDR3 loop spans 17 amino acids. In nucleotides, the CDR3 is TGTGCCAGCCGGGGACTAGCGGGAGGGCATGAGGGAAACATTCAGTACTTC. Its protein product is CASRGLAGGHEGNIQYF.

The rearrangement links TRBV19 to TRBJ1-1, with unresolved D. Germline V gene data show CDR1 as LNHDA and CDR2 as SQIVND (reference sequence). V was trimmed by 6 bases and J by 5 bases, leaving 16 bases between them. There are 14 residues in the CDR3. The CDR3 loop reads CASSLTRLGTEAFF. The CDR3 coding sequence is TGTGCCAGTAGCTTAACGAGGTTGGGGACTGAAGCTTTCTTT.

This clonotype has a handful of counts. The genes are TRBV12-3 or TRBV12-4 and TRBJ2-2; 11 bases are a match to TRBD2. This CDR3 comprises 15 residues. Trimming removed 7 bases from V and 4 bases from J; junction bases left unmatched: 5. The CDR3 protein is CASNSGRVVTGELFF. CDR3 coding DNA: TGTGCCAGCAATAGCGGGAGGGTGGTCACCGGGGAGCTGTTTTTT.

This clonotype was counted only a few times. The CDR3, as DNA: TGCGCCAGCAACGAACAAGCGGGAGCCAAAAACATTCAGTACTTC. Protein product: CASNEQAGAKNIQYF. The chain is built from TRBV5-1 and TRBJ2-4; D possibly corresponds to TRBD2 (6 bases). V shed 6 bases and J shed 0 bases, with 13 bases lying between them. In germline, CDR1 is SGHRS, CDR2 YFSETQ. The CDR3 consists of 15 residues.

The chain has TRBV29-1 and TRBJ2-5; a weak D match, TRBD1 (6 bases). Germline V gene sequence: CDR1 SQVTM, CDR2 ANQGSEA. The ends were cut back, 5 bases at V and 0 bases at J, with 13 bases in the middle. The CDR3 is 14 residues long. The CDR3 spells CSVQDRLYQETQYF. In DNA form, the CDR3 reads TGCAGCGTTCAGGACAGATTGTACCAAGAGACCCAGTACTTC.

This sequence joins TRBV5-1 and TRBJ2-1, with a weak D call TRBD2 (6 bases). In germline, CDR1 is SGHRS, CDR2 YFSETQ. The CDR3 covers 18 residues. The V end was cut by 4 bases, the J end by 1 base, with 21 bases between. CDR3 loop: CASSPRDSGGQSYNEQFF. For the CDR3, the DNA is TGCGCCAGCAGCCCGAGGGACTCCGGGGGTCAGTCCTACAATGAGCAGTTCTTC.